This TCR beta chain was recovered during a study of cytomegalovirus exposure and HLA in healthy donors. Germline V CDR1 and CDR2: SQVTM, ANQGSEA. CDR3 length: 14 residues. The study ran its PCR with 60 Vbeta and 13 Jbeta primers. The table came from immunoSEQ multiplex PCR; TCRdb's copy has only in-frame clones and leaves some out. This sample has roughly 180,000 clones, with around 80% found just once. Donors counted as nominally healthy when sampled, yet unrecorded immune exposures were likely. The chain links TRBV29-1 to TRBJ2-5; a possible D gene is TRBD2 (6 bases). The DNA end favors TRBJ2-7, so the J call may be wrong. The sequencing input was PBMCs. The sequence came from a woman aged 18-29 years in good health and CMV-seronegative. The CDR3 nucleotides are TGCAGCGTTGTTAGCGGAGACGCCACCTACGAGCAGTACTTC. Protein sequence: CSVVSGDATYEQYF.